This TCR beta chain comes out of a study of beta chain features in type 1 diabetes. Broader study findings: TCRB CDR3 length was moderately but significantly reduced in all four CD4+ subsets of Type 1 diabetes patients.

As every portion of the isolated RNA was reverse transcribed, the sequencing read expressed TCRB transcripts. Only in-frame clones appear in the TCRdb table, and some are missing; sequencing was by immunoSEQ multiplex PCR. Of 250,000 to 300,000 clones listed, roughly a quarter are singletons. This clone has more than one count but fewer than ten. Its antigen is still unknown. Germline lookup yields CDR1 SEHNR and CDR2 FQNEAQ (reference sequence). Deletions cut 1 base from V and 4 bases from J, with 9 bases between. This CDR3 contains 14 residues. This sequence joins TRBV7-9 and TRBJ2-3; no reliable D call. This receptor was obtained from a woman aged 30 to 39 with type 1 diabetes. Sequencing was carried out using naive CD4+ T cells from blood. CDR3 protein: CASSLGVGADTQYF. As DNA, the CDR3 is TGTGCCAGCAGCTTAGGTGTGGGCGCAGATACGCAGTATTTT.